The present T cell receptor beta chain was sequenced within a study of OX40 agonist ivuxolimab in advanced cancers. Looking at the study overall: The costimulatory receptor OX40 (CD134) was targeted by ivuxolimab, a fully human IgG2 agonistic monoclonal antibody. Intravenous ivuxolimab was administered to patients every 2 weeks at six dose levels: 0.01, 0.1, 0.3, 1.5, 3 and 10 mg/kg. Of the approximately 50 dose-escalation patients, hepatocellular carcinoma was present in around 20, melanoma in around 15, renal cell carcinoma in 9 and head and neck cancer in 9. A male proportion of around 81% and a mean age of approximately 62 years, ranging from about 20 to 85, were recorded for the dose-escalation cohort. Prior anti-PD-1, anti-PD-L1 or anti-CTLA-4 therapy was permitted, and 30% to 50% of dose-escalation patients had received checkpoint inhibitors. Partial responses occurred in three dose-escalation patients: two with cutaneous melanoma and one with hepatocellular carcinoma. The purpose of peripheral TCRbeta sequencing was to test whether ivuxolimab changed TCR sequence diversity and led to clonal T-cell expansion. The paper covers the monotherapy dose-escalation part of the phase I ivuxolimab trial, which included N of about 50 patients.

Germline trimming: 2 bases from V, 2 bases from J; junction bases outside gene matches: 0. The germline V gene supplies CDR1 KGHSH and CDR2 LQKENI. There are 16 amino acids in the CDR3, from cysteine to phenylalanine inclusive. This entry keeps only the CDR3 DNA: 48 bases, framed from base 1. As for this clone: The antigen it recognizes is unknown. The input lacks base qualities; no much larger clone sits a single base away.

Patients with a history of autoimmune disease or receiving systemic immunosuppression were excluded from the trial. Peripheral blood for TCR sequencing was collected from all dose cohorts at baseline, on cycle 4 day 1, and on cycle 7 day 1. The samples were taken from a phase I, first-in-human, multicenter, open-label dose-escalation trial of ivuxolimab. The trial enrolled adults with locally advanced or metastatic head and neck squamous cell, hepatocellular, melanoma or renal cell carcinoma. Before TCR sequencing, CD4+ T cells and CD8+ T cells from peripheral blood were sorted into separate populations. General conclusions and limits of the study: Antigen specificity was not determined for the clonally expanded peripheral T cells. Low levels of normalized T-cell clonal expansion were also seen in some patients who did not respond. At doses of 0.1 to 3.0 mg/kg, clonal expansion of both CD4+ and CD8+ blood T cells was observed from baseline to week 6. After ivuxolimab, more expanded clones were found on average in CD8+ T cells than in CD4+ T cells. In the 0.1-3.0 mg/kg groups, partial responders were among the patients with the lowest normalized peripheral clonal expansion, particularly in CD8+ T cells.

Genomic DNA was isolated from the sorted cells so that the TCRbeta CDR3 region could be sequenced. The immunoSEQ Assay was used for sequencing of TCRbeta CDR3 regions. In TCRdb, the immuneACCESS table is reduced to in-frame sequences with V and J assigned. These tables do not hold every clone; where another copy was compared, an unresolved V gene accounts for under half, and the others remain unexplained. In all, the sample holds tens of thousands of clones, and 75% to 95% of those were seen once. Around 0.5% of the sample is in the top ten clones. The sequence links TRBV18 to TRBJ2-2; 12 of the junction bases match TRBD2. The sequencing here drew on CD4+ or CD8+ T cells sorted from blood, taken in a trial of the OX40 agonist ivuxolimab. The TCR comes from an adult with an advanced solid tumor such as melanoma, head and neck, liver or kidney cancer. The DNA sequence follows: TGTGCCAGCTCACCAGGACTAGCGGGAAACACCGGGGAGCTGTTTTTT. This yields the protein CASSPGLAGNTGELFF.